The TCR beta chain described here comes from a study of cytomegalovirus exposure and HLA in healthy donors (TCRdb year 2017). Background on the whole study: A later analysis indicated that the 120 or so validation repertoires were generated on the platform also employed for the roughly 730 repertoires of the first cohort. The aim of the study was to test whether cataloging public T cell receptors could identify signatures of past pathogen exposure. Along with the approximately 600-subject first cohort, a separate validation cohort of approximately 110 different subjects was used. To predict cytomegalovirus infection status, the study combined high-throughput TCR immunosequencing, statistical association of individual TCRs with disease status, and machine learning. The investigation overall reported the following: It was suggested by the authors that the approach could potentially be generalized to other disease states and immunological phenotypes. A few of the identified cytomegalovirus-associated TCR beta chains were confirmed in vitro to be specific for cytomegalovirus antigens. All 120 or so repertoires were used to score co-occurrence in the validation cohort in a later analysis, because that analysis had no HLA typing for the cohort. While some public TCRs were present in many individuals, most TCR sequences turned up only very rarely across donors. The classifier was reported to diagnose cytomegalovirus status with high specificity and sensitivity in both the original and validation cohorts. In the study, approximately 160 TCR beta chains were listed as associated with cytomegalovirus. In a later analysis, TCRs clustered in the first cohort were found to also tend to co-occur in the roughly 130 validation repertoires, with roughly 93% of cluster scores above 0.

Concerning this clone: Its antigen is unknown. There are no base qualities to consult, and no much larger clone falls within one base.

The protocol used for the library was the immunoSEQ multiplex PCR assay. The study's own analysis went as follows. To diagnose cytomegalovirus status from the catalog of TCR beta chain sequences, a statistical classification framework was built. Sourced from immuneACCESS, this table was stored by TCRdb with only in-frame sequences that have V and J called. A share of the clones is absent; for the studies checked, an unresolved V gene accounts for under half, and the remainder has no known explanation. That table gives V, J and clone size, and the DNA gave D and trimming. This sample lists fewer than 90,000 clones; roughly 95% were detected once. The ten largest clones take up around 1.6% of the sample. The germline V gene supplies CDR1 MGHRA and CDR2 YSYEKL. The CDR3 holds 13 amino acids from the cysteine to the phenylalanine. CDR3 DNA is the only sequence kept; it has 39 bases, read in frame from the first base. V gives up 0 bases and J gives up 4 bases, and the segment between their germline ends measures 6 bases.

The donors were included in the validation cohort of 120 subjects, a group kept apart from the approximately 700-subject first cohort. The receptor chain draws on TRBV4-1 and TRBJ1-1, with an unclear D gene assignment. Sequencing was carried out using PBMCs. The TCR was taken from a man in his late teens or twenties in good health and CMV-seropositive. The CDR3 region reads CASSQERATEAFF. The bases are TGCGCCAGCAGCCAAGAGCGGGCCACTGAAGCTTTCTTT.